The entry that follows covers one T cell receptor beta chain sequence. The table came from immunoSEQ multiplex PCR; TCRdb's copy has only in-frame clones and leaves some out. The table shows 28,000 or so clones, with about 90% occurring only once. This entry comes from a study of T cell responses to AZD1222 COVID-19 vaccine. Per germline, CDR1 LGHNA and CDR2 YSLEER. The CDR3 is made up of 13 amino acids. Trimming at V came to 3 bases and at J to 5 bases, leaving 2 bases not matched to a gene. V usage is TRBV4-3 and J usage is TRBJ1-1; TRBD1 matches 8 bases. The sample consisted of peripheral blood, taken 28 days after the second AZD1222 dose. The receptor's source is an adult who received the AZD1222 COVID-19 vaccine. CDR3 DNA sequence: TGCGCCAGCAGCCAGACAGGGGAGACTGAAGCTTTCTTT. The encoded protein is CASSQTGETEAFF.